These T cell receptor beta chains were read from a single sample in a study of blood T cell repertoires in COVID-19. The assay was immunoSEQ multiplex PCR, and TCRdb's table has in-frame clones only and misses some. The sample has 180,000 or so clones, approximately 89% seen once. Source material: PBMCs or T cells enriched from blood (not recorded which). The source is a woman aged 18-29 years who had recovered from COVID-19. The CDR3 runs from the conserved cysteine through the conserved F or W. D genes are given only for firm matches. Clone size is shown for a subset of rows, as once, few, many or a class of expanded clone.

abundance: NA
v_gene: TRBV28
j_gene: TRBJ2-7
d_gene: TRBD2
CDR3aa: CASSLASGRDEQYF
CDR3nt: TGTGCCAGCAGTTTGGCTAGCGGGCGGGACGAGCAGTACTTC

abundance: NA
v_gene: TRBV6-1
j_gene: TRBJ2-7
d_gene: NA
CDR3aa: CASRRTSMTNYEQYF
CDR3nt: TGTGCCAGCAGAAGAACTAGCATGACCAACTACGAGCAGTACTTC

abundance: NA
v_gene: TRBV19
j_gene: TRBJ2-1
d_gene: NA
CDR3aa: CASQGGTGYYNEQFF
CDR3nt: TGTGCCAGTCAGGGGGGGACAGGATACTACAATGAGCAGTTCTTC

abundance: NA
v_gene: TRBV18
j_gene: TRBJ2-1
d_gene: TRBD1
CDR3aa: CASSPPGTGAPNEQFF
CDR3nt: TGTGCCAGCTCACCACCCGGGACAGGGGCTCCCAATGAGCAGTTCTTC

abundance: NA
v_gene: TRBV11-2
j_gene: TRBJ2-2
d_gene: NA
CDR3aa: CASSFFARELFF
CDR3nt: TGTGCCAGCAGCTTTTTTGCGCGGGAGCTGTTTTTT

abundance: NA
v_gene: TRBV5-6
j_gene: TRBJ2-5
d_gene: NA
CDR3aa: CASSLEFLADQETQYF
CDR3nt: TGTGCCAGCAGCTTGGAGTTCTTAGCGGACCAAGAGACCCAGTACTTC

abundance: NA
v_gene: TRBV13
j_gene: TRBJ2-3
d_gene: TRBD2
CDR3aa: CASSLVLGGLAADTQYF
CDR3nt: TGTGCCAGCAGCTTAGTCCTAGGGGGACTAGCGGCGGATACGCAGTATTTT

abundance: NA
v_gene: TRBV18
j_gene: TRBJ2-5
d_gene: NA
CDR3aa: CASSPKQVDQETQYF
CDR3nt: TGTGCCAGCTCTCCAAAACAGGTCGACCAAGAGACCCAGTACTTC

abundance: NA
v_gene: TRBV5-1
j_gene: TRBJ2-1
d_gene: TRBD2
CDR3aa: CASSEGLAGYNEQFF
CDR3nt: TGCGCCAGCAGCGAGGGACTAGCGGGATACAATGAGCAGTTCTTC

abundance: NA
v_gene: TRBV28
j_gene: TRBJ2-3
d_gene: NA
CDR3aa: CASSNGLSTDTQYF
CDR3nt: TGTGCCAGCAGTAACGGACTGAGCACAGATACGCAGTATTTT

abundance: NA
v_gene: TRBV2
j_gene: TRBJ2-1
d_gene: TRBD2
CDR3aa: CASSESGGRAAEQFF
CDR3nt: TGTGCCAGCAGTGAATCTGGCGGGAGGGCCGCCGAGCAGTTCTTC

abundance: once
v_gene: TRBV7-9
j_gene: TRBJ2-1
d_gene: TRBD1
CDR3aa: CASSAPTGDSYNEQFF
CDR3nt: TGTGCCAGCAGCGCACCAACAGGGGACTCCTACAATGAGCAGTTCTTC

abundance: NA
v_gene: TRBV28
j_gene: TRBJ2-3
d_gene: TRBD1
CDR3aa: CASTLGGQSTDTQYF
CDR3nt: TGTGCCAGCACCTTAGGGGGACAGAGCACAGATACGCAGTATTTT

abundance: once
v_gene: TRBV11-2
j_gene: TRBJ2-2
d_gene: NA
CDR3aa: CASSSIQGAGELFF
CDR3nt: TGTGCCAGCAGCTCAATACAGGGAGCCGGGGAGCTGTTTTTT

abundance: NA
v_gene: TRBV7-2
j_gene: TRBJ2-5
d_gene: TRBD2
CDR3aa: CASSLGSLAGGSQYF
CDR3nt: TGTGCCAGCAGCTTGGGGTCCCTAGCGGGAGGGTCTCAGTACTTC

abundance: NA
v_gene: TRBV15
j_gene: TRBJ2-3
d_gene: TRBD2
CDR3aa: CATSRGGRAPEWQYF
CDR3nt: TGTGCCACCAGCAGGGGCGGGAGGGCCCCGGAATGGCAGTATTTT

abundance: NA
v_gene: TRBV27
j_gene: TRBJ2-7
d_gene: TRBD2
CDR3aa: CASSFLTGGPHEQYF
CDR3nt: TGTGCCAGCAGTTTTTTGACGGGAGGGCCTCACGAGCAGTACTTC

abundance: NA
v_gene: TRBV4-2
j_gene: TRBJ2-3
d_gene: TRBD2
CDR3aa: CASSQVREGPDTQYF
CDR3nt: TGTGCCAGCAGCCAAGTCCGGGAGGGGCCAGATACGCAGTATTTT

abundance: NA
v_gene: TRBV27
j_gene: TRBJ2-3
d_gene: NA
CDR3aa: CASSFGQNTDTQYF
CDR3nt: TGTGCCAGCAGTTTCGGACAGAACACAGATACGCAGTATTTT

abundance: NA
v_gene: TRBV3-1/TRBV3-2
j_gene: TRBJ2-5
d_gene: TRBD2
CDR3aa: CASSQAGGPWETQYF
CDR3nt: TGTGCCAGCAGCCAAGCGGGAGGGCCCTGGGAGACCCAGTACTTC

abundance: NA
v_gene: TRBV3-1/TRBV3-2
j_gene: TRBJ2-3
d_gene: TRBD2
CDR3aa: CASSQVGLAGGPDTQYF
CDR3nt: TGTGCCAGCAGCCAAGTCGGGCTAGCGGGAGGGCCAGATACGCAGTATTTT

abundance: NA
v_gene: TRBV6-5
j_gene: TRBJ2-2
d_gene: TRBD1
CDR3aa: CASSGDRGSPGELFF
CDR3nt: TGTGCCAGCAGCGGGGACAGGGGATCGCCCGGGGAGCTGTTTTTT

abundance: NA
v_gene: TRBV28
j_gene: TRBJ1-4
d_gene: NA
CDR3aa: CASSFSRQPEKLFF
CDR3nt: TGTGCCAGCAGTTTTTCGAGACAGCCAGAAAAACTGTTTTTT

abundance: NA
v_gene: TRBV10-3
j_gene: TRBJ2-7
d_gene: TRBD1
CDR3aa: CAISESYRGDEQYF
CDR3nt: TGTGCCATCAGTGAGTCCTACAGGGGGGACGAGCAGTACTTC

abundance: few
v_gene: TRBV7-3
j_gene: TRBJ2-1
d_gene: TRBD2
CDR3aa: CASSPGGGYNEQFF
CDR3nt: TGTGCCAGCAGCCCCGGGGGGGGTTACAATGAGCAGTTCTTC

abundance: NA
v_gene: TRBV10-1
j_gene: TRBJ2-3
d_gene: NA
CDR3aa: CASSPLGATDTQYF
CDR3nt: TGCGCCAGCAGCCCATTGGGAGCCACAGATACGCAGTATTTT

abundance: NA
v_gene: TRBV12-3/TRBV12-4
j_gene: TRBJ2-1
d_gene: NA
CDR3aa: CASSREYNEQFF
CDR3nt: TGTGCCAGCTCCCGAGAGTACAATGAGCAGTTCTTC

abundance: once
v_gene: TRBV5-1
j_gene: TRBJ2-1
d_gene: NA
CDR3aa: CASSLAEDEQFF
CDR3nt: TGCGCCAGCAGCTTGGCCGAGGATGAGCAGTTCTTC

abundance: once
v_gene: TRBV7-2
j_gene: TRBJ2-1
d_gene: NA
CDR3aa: CASSSNRVEYNEQFF
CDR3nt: TGTGCCAGCAGTAGTAACAGGGTTGAGTACAATGAGCAGTTCTTC

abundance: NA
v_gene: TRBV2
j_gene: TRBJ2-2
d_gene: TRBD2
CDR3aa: CASTKNIGRLAATGELFF
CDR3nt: TGTGCCAGCACCAAAAACATAGGGCGTCTAGCGGCCACCGGGGAGCTGTTTTTT

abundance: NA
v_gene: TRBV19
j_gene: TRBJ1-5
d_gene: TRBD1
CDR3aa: CASSIRDRGLLSNQPQHF
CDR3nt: TGTGCCAGTAGTATCCGGGACAGGGGCCTCTTGAGCAATCAGCCCCAGCATTTT

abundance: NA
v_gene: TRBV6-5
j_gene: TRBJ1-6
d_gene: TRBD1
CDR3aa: CASRSTGTLNSPLHF
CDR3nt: TGTGCCAGCAGGTCGACAGGGACACTAAATTCACCCCTCCACTTT

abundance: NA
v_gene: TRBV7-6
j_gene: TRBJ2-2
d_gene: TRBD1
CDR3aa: CASSLDRGTGELFF
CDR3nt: TGTGCCAGCAGCTTAGACAGGGGAACCGGGGAGCTGTTTTTT

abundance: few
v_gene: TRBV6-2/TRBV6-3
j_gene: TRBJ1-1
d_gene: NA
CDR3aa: CASSSGRNTEAFF
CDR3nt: TGTGCCAGCAGCTCCGGGAGGAACACTGAAGCTTTCTTT

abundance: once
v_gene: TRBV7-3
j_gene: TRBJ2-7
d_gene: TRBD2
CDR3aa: CASSLGAGGGVFTYEQYF
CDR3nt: TGTGCCAGCAGCTTAGGTGCGGGAGGGGGCGTCTTTACATACGAGCAGTACTTC

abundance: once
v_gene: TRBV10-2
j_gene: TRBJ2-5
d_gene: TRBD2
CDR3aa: CASSESRGLTVLDQYF
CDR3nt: TGCGCCAGCAGTGAGTCGAGGGGACTAACCGTCCTGGACCAGTACTTC

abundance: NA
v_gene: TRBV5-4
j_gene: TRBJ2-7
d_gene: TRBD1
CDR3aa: CASSLPRTGSYEQYF
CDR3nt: TGTGCCAGCAGCCTCCCAAGGACAGGGTCCTACGAGCAGTACTTC

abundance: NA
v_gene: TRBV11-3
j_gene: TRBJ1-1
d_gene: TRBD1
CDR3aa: CASSNLTGGRTEAFF
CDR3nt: TGTGCCAGCAGCAACCTGACAGGGGGCCGGACTGAAGCTTTCTTT

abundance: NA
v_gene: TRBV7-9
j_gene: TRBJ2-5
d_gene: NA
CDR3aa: CASTPLAGTLETQYF
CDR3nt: TGTGCCAGCACCCCCCTAGCTGGGACACTAGAGACCCAGTACTTC

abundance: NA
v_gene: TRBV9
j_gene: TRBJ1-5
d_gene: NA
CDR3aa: CASSVSGNSNQPQHF
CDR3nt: TGTGCCAGCAGCGTATCCGGGAATAGCAATCAGCCCCAGCATTTT

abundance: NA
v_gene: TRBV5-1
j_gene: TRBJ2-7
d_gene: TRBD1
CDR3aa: CASSLDGTGAYEQYF
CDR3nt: TGCGCCAGCAGCTTGGACGGGACAGGGGCCTACGAGCAGTACTTC

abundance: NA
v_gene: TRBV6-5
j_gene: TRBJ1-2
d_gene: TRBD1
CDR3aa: CASGTGEGYTF
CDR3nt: TGTGCCAGCGGGACAGGGGAGGGCTACACCTTC